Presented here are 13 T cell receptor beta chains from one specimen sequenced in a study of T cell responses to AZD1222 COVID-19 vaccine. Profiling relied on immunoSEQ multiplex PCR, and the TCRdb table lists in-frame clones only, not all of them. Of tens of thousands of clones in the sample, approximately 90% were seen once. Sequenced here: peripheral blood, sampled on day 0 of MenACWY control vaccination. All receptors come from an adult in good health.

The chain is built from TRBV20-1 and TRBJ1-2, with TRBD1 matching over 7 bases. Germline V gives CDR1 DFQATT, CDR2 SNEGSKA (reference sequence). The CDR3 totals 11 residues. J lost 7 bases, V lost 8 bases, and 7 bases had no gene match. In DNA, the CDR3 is TGCAGTAGTACAGGGGAGTTTGGCTACACCTTC. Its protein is CSSTGEFGYTF.

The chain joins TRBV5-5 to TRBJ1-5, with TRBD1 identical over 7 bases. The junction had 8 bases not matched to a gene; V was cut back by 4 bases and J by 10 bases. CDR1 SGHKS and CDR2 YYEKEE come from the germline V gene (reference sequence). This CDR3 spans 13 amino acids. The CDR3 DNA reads TGTGCCAGCAGCCCCGACAGGGAGCTTCCCCAGCATTTT. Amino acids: CASSPDRELPQHF.

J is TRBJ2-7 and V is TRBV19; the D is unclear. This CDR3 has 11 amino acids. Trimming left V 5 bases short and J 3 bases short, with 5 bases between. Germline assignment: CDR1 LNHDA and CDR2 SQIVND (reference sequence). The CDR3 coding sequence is TGTGCCAGTAGTGACATCTACGAGCAGTACTTC. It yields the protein CASSDIYEQYF. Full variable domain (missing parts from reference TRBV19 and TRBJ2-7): DGGITQSPKYLFRKEGQNVTLSCEQNLNHDAMYWYRQDPGQGLRLIYYSQIVNDFQKGDIAEGYSVSREKKESFPLTVTSAQKNPTAFYLCASSDIYEQYFGPGTRLTVT.

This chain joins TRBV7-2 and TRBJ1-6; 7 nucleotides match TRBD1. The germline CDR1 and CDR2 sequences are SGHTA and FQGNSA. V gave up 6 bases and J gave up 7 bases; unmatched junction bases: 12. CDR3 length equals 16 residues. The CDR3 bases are TGTGCCAGCAGTCGGGACGGCCCAGGGGGGAATTCACCCCTCCACTTT. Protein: CASSRDGPGGNSPLHF.

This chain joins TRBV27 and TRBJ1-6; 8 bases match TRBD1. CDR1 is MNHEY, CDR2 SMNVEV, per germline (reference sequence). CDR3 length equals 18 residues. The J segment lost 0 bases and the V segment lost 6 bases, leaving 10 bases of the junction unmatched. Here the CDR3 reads CASSLDRGLGSYNSPLHF. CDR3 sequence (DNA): TGTGCCAGCAGCCTTGACAGGGGTTTGGGCTCCTATAATTCACCCCTCCACTTT.

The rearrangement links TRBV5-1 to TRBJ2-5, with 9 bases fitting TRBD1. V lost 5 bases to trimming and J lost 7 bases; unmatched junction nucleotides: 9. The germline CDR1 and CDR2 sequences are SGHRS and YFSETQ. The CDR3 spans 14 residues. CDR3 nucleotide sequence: TGCGCCAGCAGTTTTGGGACAGGGTTGTGGACCCAGTACTTC. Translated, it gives CASSFGTGLWTQYF.

The CDR3 DNA reads as TGTGCCACCAGTGATTCCCGGACAGGGTGGGGAGAGACCCAGTACTTC. Its protein product is CATSDSRTGWGETQYF. The chain carries TRBV24-1 and TRBJ2-5; 8 bases are shared with TRBD1. The CDR3 contains 16 residues. V lost 2 bases, J lost 4 bases, and 8 bases stayed unmatched. Germline-derived CDR1 and CDR2 are KGHDR and SFDVKD.

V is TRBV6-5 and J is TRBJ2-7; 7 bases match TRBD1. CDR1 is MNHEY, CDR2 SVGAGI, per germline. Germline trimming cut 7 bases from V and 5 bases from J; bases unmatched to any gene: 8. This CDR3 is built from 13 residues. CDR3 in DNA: TGTGCCAGCACGGAGACAGGGAGCCACGAGCAGTACTTC. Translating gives CASTETGSHEQYF.

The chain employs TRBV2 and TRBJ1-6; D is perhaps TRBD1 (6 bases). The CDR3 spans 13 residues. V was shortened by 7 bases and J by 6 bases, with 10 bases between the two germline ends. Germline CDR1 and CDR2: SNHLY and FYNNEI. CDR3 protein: CASISRGNSPLHF. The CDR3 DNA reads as TGTGCCAGCATTAGCAGGGGTAATTCACCCCTCCACTTT. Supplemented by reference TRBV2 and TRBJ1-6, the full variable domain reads EPEVTQTPSHQVTQMGQEVILRCVPISNHLYFYWYRQILGQKVEFLVSFYNNEISEKSEIFDDQFSVERPDGSNFTLKIRSTKLEDSAMYFCASISRGNSPLHFGNGTRLTVT.

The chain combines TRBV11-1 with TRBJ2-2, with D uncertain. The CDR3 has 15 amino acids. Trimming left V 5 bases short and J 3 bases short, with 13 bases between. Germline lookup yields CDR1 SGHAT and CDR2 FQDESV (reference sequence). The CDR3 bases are TGTGCCAGCAGCCAAACCGGGTCCTACACCGGGGAGCTGTTTTTT. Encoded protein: CASSQTGSYTGELFF. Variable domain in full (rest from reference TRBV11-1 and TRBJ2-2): EAEVAQSPRYKITEKSQAVAFWCDPISGHATLYWYRQILGQGPELLVQFQDESVVDDSQLPKDRFSAERLKGVDSTLKIQPAELGDSAMYLCASSQTGSYTGELFFGEGSRLTVL.

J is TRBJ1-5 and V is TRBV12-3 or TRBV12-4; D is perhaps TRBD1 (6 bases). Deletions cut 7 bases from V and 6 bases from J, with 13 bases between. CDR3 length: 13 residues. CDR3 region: CASTNRARQPQHF. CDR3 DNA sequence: TGTGCCAGCACTAACAGGGCTCGTCAGCCCCAGCATTTT.

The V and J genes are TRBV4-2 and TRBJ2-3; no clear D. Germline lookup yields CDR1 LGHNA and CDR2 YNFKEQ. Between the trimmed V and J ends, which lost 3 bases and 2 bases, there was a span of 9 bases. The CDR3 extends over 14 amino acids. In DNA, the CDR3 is TGTGCCAGCAGCCAGAGATCCAACACAGATACGCAGTATTTT. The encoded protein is CASSQRSNTDTQYF.

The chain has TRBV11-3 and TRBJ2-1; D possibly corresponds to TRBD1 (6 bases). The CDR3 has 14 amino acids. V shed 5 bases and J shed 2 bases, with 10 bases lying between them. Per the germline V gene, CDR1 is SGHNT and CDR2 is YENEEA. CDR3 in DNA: TGTGCCAGCAGCAAAGACAGGACCTACAATGAGCAGTTCTTC. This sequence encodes CASSKDRTYNEQFF. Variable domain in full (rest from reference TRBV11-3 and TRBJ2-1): EAGVVQSPRYKIIEKKQPVAFWCNPISGHNTLYWYLQNLGQGPELLIRYENEEAVDDSQLPKDRFSAERLKGVDSTLKIQPAELGDSAVYLCASSKDRTYNEQFFGPGTRLTVL.